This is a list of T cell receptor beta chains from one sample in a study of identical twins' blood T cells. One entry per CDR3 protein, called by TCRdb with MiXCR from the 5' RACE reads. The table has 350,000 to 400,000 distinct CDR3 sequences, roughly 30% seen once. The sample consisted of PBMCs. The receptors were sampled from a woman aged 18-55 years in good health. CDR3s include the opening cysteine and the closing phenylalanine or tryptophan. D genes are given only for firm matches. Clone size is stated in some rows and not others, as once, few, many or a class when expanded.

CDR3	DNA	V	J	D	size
CASSQGLYNEQFF	TGTGCCAGCAGCCAAGGACTCTACAATGAGCAGTTCTTC	TRBV7-3	TRBJ2-1	-	few
CASSHLGNSPLHF	TGCGCCAGCAGCCACCTGGGGAATTCACCCCTCCACTTT	TRBV4-3	TRBJ1-6	-	few
CASSLRGGHAEAFF	TGTGCCAGCAGCCTTCGGGGCGGGCACGCTGAAGCTTTCTTT	TRBV3-1	TRBJ1-1	-	-
CSAARGLQADTQYF	TGCAGTGCAGCTAGAGGTCTTCAGGCAGATACGCAGTATTTT	TRBV20-1	TRBJ2-3	-	-
CAAGSATEAFF	TGTGCCGCAGGGTCGGCCACTGAAGCTTTCTTT	TRBV2	TRBJ1-1	-	-
CSARGLAQETQYF	TGCAGTGCTAGGGGACTAGCCCAAGAGACCCAGTACTTC	TRBV20-1	TRBJ2-5	TRBD2	once
CASSPPTSSSTDTQYF	TGTGCCAGCAGCCCTCCGACTAGTTCTAGCACAGATACGCAGTATTTT	TRBV7-9	TRBJ2-3	-	-
CASRDNSYELYF	TGCGCCAGCAGAGACAACTCCTACGAGCTGTACTTC	TRBV5-1	TRBJ2-7	-	-
CASSEEEAFF	TGTGCCAGCAGCGAGGAAGAAGCTTTCTTT	TRBV21-1	TRBJ1-1	-	few
CASSYKTNTGELFF	TGTGCCAGCAGCTACAAAACGAACACCGGGGAGCTGTTTTTT	TRBV7-8	TRBJ2-2	-	-
CSARGGYRGQVNTEAFF	TGCAGTGCTAGAGGAGGTTATAGGGGACAGGTGAACACTGAAGCTTTCTTT	TRBV20-1	TRBJ1-1	TRBD1	-
CASSPFLRQGTYEQYF	TGTGCCAGCAGTCCTTTTCTAAGACAGGGGACCTACGAGCAGTACTTC	TRBV27	TRBJ2-7	TRBD1	few
CASGGGLGADTQYF	TGCGCCAGCGGAGGGGGTCTTGGGGCAGATACGCAGTATTTT	TRBV5-1	TRBJ2-3	-	few
CSALAEGGYGYTF	TGCAGTGCCCTTGCGGAGGGAGGATATGGCTACACCTTC	TRBV20-1	TRBJ1-2	-	-
CASTQSSYEQYF	TGTGCCAGCACCCAGAGCTCCTACGAGCAGTACTTC	TRBV11-2	TRBJ2-7	-	-
CASSQQNYNEQFF	TGTGCCAGCAGCCAGCAGAATTACAATGAGCAGTTCTTC	TRBV14	TRBJ2-1	-	-
CASSRDRPYEQYF	TGCGCCAGCAGTCGGGACAGACCCTACGAGCAGTACTTC	TRBV5-1	TRBJ2-7	TRBD1	-
CASSRTVLQPSLYEQYF	TGTGCCAGCAGCAGGACAGTGCTCCAACCGAGTCTCTACGAGCAGTACTTC	TRBV6-6	TRBJ2-7	-	few
CSVDGGANVLTF	TGCAGCGTTGACGGGGGGGCCAACGTCCTGACTTTC	TRBV29-1	TRBJ2-6	-	-
CASNGGANTGELFF	TGTGCCAGCAATGGGGGAGCGAACACCGGGGAGCTGTTTTTT	TRBV6-2/TRBV6-3	TRBJ2-2	-	-
CVSSFTWNTGELFF	TGTGTCAGCAGTTTTACCTGGAACACCGGGGAGCTGTTTTTT	TRBV27	TRBJ2-2	-	-
CASSLYSSGSLQEQFF	TGTGCCAGCAGTTTGTATTCTAGCGGGAGTTTGCAGGAGCAGTTCTTC	TRBV27	TRBJ2-1	TRBD2	few
CATSVRDLLNTEAFF	TGTGCCACCAGTGTACGGGACCTTCTAAACACTGAAGCTTTCTTT	TRBV24-1	TRBJ1-1	-	-
CASSSGWTYEQYF	TGTGCCAGCAGCTCAGGCTGGACCTACGAGCAGTACTTC	TRBV7-9	TRBJ2-7	-	-
CSASGTGANVLTF	TGCAGTGCTTCGGGTACAGGGGCCAACGTCCTGACTTTC	TRBV29-1	TRBJ2-6	-	-
CSVEGRFSYGAFF	TGCAGCGTAGAGGGACGGTTTAGCTATGGAGCTTTCTTT	TRBV29-1	TRBJ1-1	-	many
CASSYSEVYGYTF	TGTGCCAGCAGTTACTCCGAGGTTTATGGCTACACCTTC	TRBV6-6	TRBJ1-2	-	-
CASSLVLAGPQYF	TGTGCCAGCAGCTTAGTTCTAGCGGGACCGCAGTATTTT	TRBV7-2	TRBJ2-3	TRBD2	-
CASTFADRTYQTQYF	TGTGCCAGCACCTTCGCGGACAGGACTTATCAGACGCAGTATTTT	TRBV27	TRBJ2-3	TRBD1	-
CASSLQMRQGVLFF	TGTGCCAGCAGCTTACAAATGCGCCAGGGTGTGCTGTTTTTT	TRBV7-9	TRBJ2-2	-	few
CASGPDSYNSPLHF	TGTGCCAGCGGACCGGACTCCTATAATTCACCCCTCCACTTT	TRBV6-5	TRBJ1-6	-	few
CASSGPGVNIYF	TGCGCCAGCAGCGGCCCAGGGGTCAACATATATTTT	TRBV4-3	TRBJ1-3	-	many
CSVSTGEVYVQYF	TGCAGCGTCTCCACGGGGGAGGTGTACGTGCAGTACTTC	TRBV29-1	TRBJ2-7	-	once
CASSLVFGTYNEQFF	TGTGCCAGCAGCTTAGTTTTTGGGACCTACAATGAGCAGTTCTTC	TRBV7-2	TRBJ2-1	-	-
CASSNWAVTDNYGYTF	TGTGCCAGCAGTAACTGGGCAGTCACGGATAACTATGGCTACACCTTC	TRBV7-9	TRBJ1-2	-	-
CASSLGQGPYNEQFF	TGTGCCAGCAGCTTGGGACAGGGTCCCTACAATGAGCAGTTCTTC	TRBV11-2	TRBJ2-1	TRBD1	few
CASSEIDPSTSEQYF	TGTGCCAGCAGTGAAATAGACCCAAGTACCTCAGAGCAGTACTTC	TRBV2	TRBJ2-7	-	-
CSARDLRGPHYGYTF	TGCAGTGCTAGAGATCTTAGGGGGCCTCACTATGGCTACACCTTC	TRBV20-1	TRBJ1-2	TRBD1	few
CASSLGGWNQPQHF	TGTGCCAGCAGCTTAGGAGGCTGGAATCAGCCCCAGCATTTT	TRBV7-9	TRBJ1-5	-	-
CASSSRTGDQPQHF	TGTGCCAGCAGCTCCCGGACAGGGGATCAGCCCCAGCATTTT	TRBV5-6	TRBJ1-5	TRBD1	-
CSARDRTSTEAFF	TGCAGTGCTAGAGATAGGACGAGCACTGAAGCTTTCTTT	TRBV20-1	TRBJ1-1	-	few
CSARDDPTVRNTEAFF	TGCAGTGCTAGAGATGACCCTACGGTTCGTAACACTGAAGCTTTCTTT	TRBV20-1	TRBJ1-1	-	-
CSVGAAQYEQYF	TGCAGCGTTGGGGCGGCCCAATACGAGCAGTACTTC	TRBV29-1	TRBJ2-7	-	-
CASSAVAGNTIYF	TGTGCCAGCAGCGCGGTCGCTGGAAACACCATATATTTT	TRBV9	TRBJ1-3	-	few
CASGERGAKAFF	TGTGCTAGTGGGGAAAGGGGGGCCAAAGCTTTCTTT	TRBV12-5	TRBJ1-1	-	few